This T cell receptor (beta chain) was sequenced during a study of cytomegalovirus exposure and HLA in healthy donors (dated by TCRdb to about 2017). Study-wide context: In an earlier analysis of some 550 of the donors, 276 Gb of sequence data and 90 million to 130 million unique TCR beta sequences from 180 million or so T cells were reported. Donor age, sex, ethnicity and CMV serostatus were compiled together with the repertoire data. A separate validation cohort of some 130 different subjects was used in addition to the roughly 700-subject first cohort. Across approximately 400 genotyped donors of the cohort, an average of approximately 200,000 unique TCR beta nucleotide sequences per donor were sequenced, and approximately 17% of those sequences were non-productive. The number of donors typed differed by locus, with about 620-630 for A, B, C, DRB1 and DQB1, roughly 550 for DQA1, over 600 for DPA1, and 400 to 490 for DPB1. HLA typing included class I and class II loci at four-digit resolution. Genome-wide SNP genotypes for about 60% of the roughly 670 donors were used in a later genetic analysis, which treated that subset as a discovery cohort. Several DR-DQ haplotypes were treated as single units for association and clustering because of strong linkage in the cohort. To predict cytomegalovirus infection status, the study combined high-throughput TCR immunosequencing, statistical association of individual TCRs with disease status, and machine learning. The study aimed to test whether signatures of past pathogen exposure could be identified by cataloging public T cell receptors. The genetic ancestry cluster associated with self-reported Caucasian donors included about 84% of the roughly 390 genotyped donors. Using immunosequencing, the study profiled T cell repertoires from approximately 700 subjects and related those repertoires to cytomegalovirus serostatus. Approximately 310 gigabases of sequencing data and tens of millions of unique TCR sequences were included in an early release covering 500 to 750 HLA-typed donors. A later analysis re-examined previously published TCR beta repertoires from 610 or so donors and added high-resolution HLA genotyping to investigate patterns of TCR occurrence. Rather than using new phenotypic data, the later analysis identified candidate immune exposures from TCR beta sequences and from how often those sequences occurred across donors. All discovery cohort repertoires had been generated on a single sequencing platform. An earlier analysis of 587 of the donors used high-throughput TCR beta sequencing to judge whether each TCR beta V gene segment behaved as functional or pseudogenic.

Library generation was performed with the immunoSEQ multiplex PCR assay. For the multiplex PCR, a mixture combining 60 forward primers for TCR Vbeta segments and 13 reverse primers for TCR Jbeta segments was used. The CDR3 region of rearranged TCR beta genes was amplified from genomic DNA with a multiplex PCR assay. Amplified TCR beta libraries were sequenced as 87-base-pair reads on the Illumina HiSeq System. The study's own analysis went as follows. Across the 500 to 700 repertoires, a later analysis counted 80 million or so unique TCR beta chains, some 11 million of which were shared by at least two donors. Raw reads were error-corrected and collapsed into unique sequences with a nearest-neighbor algorithm that merged closely related sequences to remove PCR and sequencing errors. CDR3 sequences were aligned to IMGT reference sequences to assign V, D and J gene segments. For a sequence to be retained, a match of at least six nucleotides to both a V gene segment and a J gene segment was required. A rearrangement counted as productive if the CDR3 had no stop codons and remained in frame with V and J, and every other rearrangement counted as non-productive. Following IMGT convention, CDR3 was defined as the stretch from the second conserved V-encoded cysteine up to the conserved J-encoded phenylalanine. The earlier analysis of some 550 of the donors excluded any sequence lacking an unambiguous match to a single V gene segment. An earlier analysis of around 600 of the donors classified V segments as functional when productive rearrangements were above 56.7% and as segregating when the standard deviation between donors was above 5%. A statistical classification framework was built to diagnose cytomegalovirus status from the catalog of TCR beta chain sequences. In a later analysis, V and J genes were assigned by comparing TCR nucleotide sequences against IMGT/GENE-DB human TR gene sequences. Using the TCRdist pipeline, a later analysis assigned CDR3 sequences along with most-parsimonious VDJ recombination scenarios. In a later analysis, every TCR beta chain was defined by the combination of its CDR3 amino acid sequence and its V-gene family, and reads without a unique V-gene family were dropped. A later analysis removed several hundred highly shared, low-generation-probability nucleotide sequences to deal with suspected cross-contamination and a sequencing artifact. In a later analysis, a clonal expansion index was calculated for each public chain from normalized within-repertoire ranks of inferred template counts. Generation probabilities in a later analysis came from a VDJ recombination model fitted to out-of-frame rearrangements, and those results were checked against IGoR. Hypergeometric tests were used in a later analysis to score TCR-TCR, TCR-HLA and TCR-CMV co-occurrence, with a repertoire-size bias correction applied to the TCR pairs. In a later analysis, false discovery rates were estimated by permuting HLA or CMV assignments 20 times. In a later analysis, co-occurring TCRs were grouped using DBSCAN, with TCRdist sequence similarity added in when clustering inside HLA-allele-positive subsets. Co-occurrence clustering excluded repertoires with fewer than 30,000 or more than 120,000 public chains, plus five with anomalous nucleotide sharing. TCRdb carries this immuneACCESS record with in-frame sequences only. Its versions omit some clonotypes, under half of them owing to an unresolved V gene in the studies checked, with the rest unexplained. V and J calls and clone size are those listed in that table; D and trimming were worked out from the DNA. The sample table records 100,000 to 150,000 clones; about 81% of these occur just once. 5.9% of the sample goes to the ten largest clones.

This clone was detected once. The specificity of this receptor is unknown. It is likely a read error, because the conserved phenylalanine at the end of the CDR3 is missing. The DNA is omitted, as the CDR3 cannot be located on it reliably, and the CDR3 follows TCRdb's listing. What the work shows at the level of the full study, not this receptor alone: According to the authors, the approach could potentially be generalized to other disease states and immunological phenotypes. Immune exposure information for the cohort was limited to CMV serostatus. Presence/absence analyses assumed roughly uniform sequencing depth across donors, an assumption that may not hold. Strong co-occurrence of HLA alleles, especially DR and DQ, made assigning TCR associations to individual alleles difficult. The classifier was reported to diagnose cytomegalovirus status with high specificity and sensitivity in both the original and validation cohorts. A later analysis found that HLA-associated TCR beta chains were more clonally expanded and had lower generation probabilities than equally common non-associated chains. A group of highly shared sequence variants was considered likely to be a technical artifact of the sequencing pipeline. Some IMGT-functional V segments, including TRBV6-2 and TRBV6-3, could not be told apart with the 87-base-pair reads, so those segments were excluded. Three of the identified cytomegalovirus-associated TCR beta chains were confirmed in vitro to be specific for cytomegalovirus antigens. In this cohort, only TCR beta chains were sequenced, and detectable features were limited by the absence of alpha or paired-chain data. At a false discovery rate of 0.05, a later analysis linked around 15,000 TCR beta sequences to specific HLA alleles. While some public TCRs were present in many individuals, most TCR sequences turned up only very rarely across donors. An association between a missense DCLRE1C variant and V-gene and J-gene trimming of TCR beta chains was found in a later genetic analysis and replicated in an independent cohort. Correlated functional status among segregating V segments might reflect linkage disequilibrium, but an unknown experimental factor could not be ruled out. HLA typing was unavailable for some donors at each locus, so association tests used only the typed subset. A further reported finding was that TCR beta sequences accurately predicted the HLA-A and HLA-B alleles for most subjects in the first cohort. Broadly in line with IMGT annotations, most TCR beta V segments showed up in productive rearrangements about 87% or about 30% of the time in an earlier analysis of a few hundred of the donors. In a later analysis, TCR association rates were found to vary across HLA loci, with the most associated TCRs seen for DRB1 alleles and the fewest for HLA-C alleles. A later genetic analysis reported fewer N-insertions in productive TCRs among donors in an Asian-associated ancestry cluster than the roughly 620-donor mean. Because counts were too low, 15 to 20 rarely observed V segments, including chromosome 9 orphons, were left out of the earlier analysis of some 640 of the donors. In the study, roughly 160 TCR beta chains were listed as associated with cytomegalovirus. Several of the top co-occurrence clusters appeared to be linked to parvovirus B19, influenza, CMV and Epstein-Barr virus, according to a later analysis. A later analysis found that most CMV-associated TCR beta chains appeared HLA-restricted, with HLA associations seemingly driven largely by CMV exposure.

The cohort was made up of about 670 healthy bone marrow donors. At the time of sampling, all cohort members were nominally healthy, though unrecorded immune exposures were likely present. The donor was CMV seropositive and belonged to the group of 250 to 300 seropositive cohort members. Each donor provided a peripheral blood sample, and peripheral blood mononuclear cells were used for TCR beta sequencing. Genomic DNA extraction from the blood cell samples was performed with the Qiagen DNeasy Blood Extraction Kit. The CDR3 has 11 residues if both end residues are counted. The germline V gene (reference sequence) supplies CDR1 MNHNY and CDR2 SVGAGI.

The sequenced sample was PBMCs. The rearranged segments are TRBV6-6 and TRBJ1-4; the table's TRBD1 call for D was not verified on the DNA. The sequence came from a middle-aged woman in good health and CMV-seropositive. The CDR3 region reads CASGQRTDCVL.